This T cell receptor (beta chain) emerged from a study of blood T cell repertoires in COVID-19. Overall study: Both acute and convalescent COVID-19 samples were obtained from the United States, Italy and Spain. In each case, the material was cDNA or gDNA derived from T cells, B-cell-depleted T cells, or PBMCs.

Original processing notes: Amplified reference gene primers provided the basis for estimating nucleated cell counts. Method: immunoSEQ multiplex PCR; TCRdb's copy keeps in-frame clones and lacks some. The V and J calls and clone size come from that table; D and trimming were worked out from the DNA. The profile shows 300,000 to 350,000 clones, around 90% of them singletons. The germline V gene encodes CDR1 SGHNT and CDR2 YYREEE (reference sequence). The CDR3 is 18 amino acids. V lost 2 bases to trimming and J lost 2 bases, with 23 bases between them. Input material: PBMCs or T cells enriched from blood (not recorded which). The gene calls are TRBV5-4 and TRBJ2-7; tentative D call: TRBD2 (5 bases). The receptor's source is a woman between 18 and 30 years old with acute COVID-19. CDR3: CASSFGSVSGGPPYEQYF. The CDR3 DNA sequence: TGTGCCAGCAGCTTCGGTTCGGTCTCGGGCGGGCCCCCCTACGAGCAGTACTTC. The full variable domain, completed using reference TRBV5-4 and TRBJ2-7, is ETGVTQSPTHLIKTRGQQVTLRCSSQSGHNTVSWYQQALGQGPQFIFQYYREEENGRGNFPPRFSGLQFPNYSSELNVNALELDDSALYLCASSFGSVSGGPPYEQYFGPGTRLTVT.